The rows below give T cell receptor beta chains drawn from one sample of a study of shared clonotypes between healthy human individuals. TCRdb keeps only in-frame clones here, not all; method: immunoSEQ multiplex PCR. This sample has about 2.1 million clones; around 93% occur once, and the top ten carry around 1.7%. Sequenced material: naive CD8+ T cells from PBMCs. These receptors all come from a young man in good health. Some clones in this sample may be carry-over from other donors' samples. The CDR3 runs from the conserved cysteine through the conserved F or W. The order of the fields is J gene, D gene, V gene, clone size, CDR3 DNA, CDR3 protein. A D gene is named only where the DNA matches it firmly. Some rows mark clone size as missing; the rest say once, few, many or name a class of expanded clone.

TRBJ2-2 - TRBV6-6 - TGTGCCAGCAGTTACCAGGTCGGGGAGCTGTTTTTT CASSYQVGELFF
TRBJ2-5 - TRBV15 once TGTGCCACCAGCAGAGATACCGAGACCCAGTACTTC CATSRDTETQYF
TRBJ1-3 - TRBV9 - TGTGCCAGCAGTGACAACTACCGGGACACGATCGGAGGAAACACCATATATTTT CASSDNYRDTIGGNTIYF
TRBJ2-5 TRBD2 TRBV27 - TGTGCCAGCAGTTTAGATGAGAGACTAGCGACTCAGACCCAGTACTTC CASSLDERLATQTQYF
TRBJ1-1 - TRBV27 - TGTGCCAGCTCTTATGGGGCGGGGAACACTGAAGCTTTCTTT CASSYGAGNTEAFF
TRBJ1-5 TRBD1 TRBV10-3 - TGTGCCATCAGTGAGACGGGACAGGCGATAAATCAGCCCCAGCATTTT CAISETGQAINQPQHF
TRBJ2-5 TRBD2 TRBV9 - TGTGCCAGCAGCTTCAGACTAGCGGGAGGAGAGACCCAGTACTTC CASSFRLAGGETQYF
TRBJ1-3 TRBD1 TRBV15 - TGTGCCACCAGCCAGGGGGCTGGAAACACCATATATTTT CATSQGAGNTIYF
TRBJ2-1 - TRBV7-9 few TGTGCCAGCAGCCCTCAGGGGAGCTCCTACAATGAGCAGTTCTTC CASSPQGSSYNEQFF
TRBJ2-4 - TRBV9 - TGTGCCAGCAGCGTAGGAAGTGGCATTCAGTACTTC CASSVGSGIQYF
TRBJ1-1 TRBD1 TRBV4-3 - TGCGCCAGCAGCCAAGAAGGCTCAGGGGGCGAGGACACTGAAGCTTTCTTT CASSQEGSGGEDTEAFF
TRBJ2-7 TRBD2 TRBV28 - TGTGCCAGCAGTGGGGCTAGCGGCTCCTACGAGCAGTACTTC CASSGASGSYEQYF
TRBJ2-5 - TRBV14 - TGTGCCAGCAGCCTACACAGGGCACGGAGTCTGACGCAAGAGACCCAGTACTTC CASSLHRARSLTQETQYF
TRBJ1-5 - TRBV19 - TGTGCCAGTAGTCCCCGAGGGACTTATAGCAATCAGCCCCAGCATTTT CASSPRGTYSNQPQHF
TRBJ2-3 - TRBV29-1 - TGCAGCGTTTCAAAATTGGGGCGGGCAGATACGCAGTATTTT CSVSKLGRADTQYF
TRBJ2-3 - TRBV9 - TGTGCCAGCAGCGCACCCAACGCTGATACGCAGTATTTT CASSAPNADTQYF
TRBJ1-1 TRBD1 TRBV27 - TGTGCCAGCAGACAGGGGGCAAACACTGAAGCTTTCTTT CASRQGANTEAFF
TRBJ1-6 - TRBV4-1 - TGCGCCAGCAGCCAAGATAGGGGTGTATTGGTTTCACCCCTCCACTTT CASSQDRGVLVSPLHF
TRBJ1-3 - TRBV14 - TGTGCCAGCAGCCGACGGGGTTCTGGAAACACCATATATTTT CASSRRGSGNTIYF
TRBJ2-5 - TRBV28 - TGTGCCAGCAGCGTCAACAGCTACCAAGAGACCCAGTACTTC CASSVNSYQETQYF
TRBJ1-5 - TRBV5-6 once TGTGCCAGCAGCTTGGCCAGGGCCAGCAATCAGCCCCAGCATTTT CASSLARASNQPQHF
TRBJ2-7 - TRBV7-9 once TGTGCCAGCAGCCCCTTCGCCCCGAGACAGAACCCCTACGAGCAGTACTTC CASSPFAPRQNPYEQYF
TRBJ2-1 - TRBV4-3 - TGCGCCAGCAGCGAAGACCAGGGCTCCTACAATGAGCAGTTCTTC CASSEDQGSYNEQFF
TRBJ2-5 - TRBV4-1 - TGCGCCAGCAGCCGCCCCTTCATATCGGGTCAGGAGACCCAGTACTTC CASSRPFISGQETQYF
TRBJ2-2 TRBD1 TRBV7-8 - TGTGCCAGCAGCGAGACAGGGAGAGCGTCCGGGGAGCTGTTTTTT CASSETGRASGELFF
TRBJ1-1 - TRBV19 - TGTGCCAGTAGTAGGTTCAGGGCCACTGAAGCTTTCTTT CASSRFRATEAFF
TRBJ1-5 - TRBV11-3 - TGTGCCAGCAGCCCAAAGTTAAATCAGCCCCAGCATTTT CASSPKLNQPQHF
TRBJ2-7 - TRBV27 - TGTGCCAGCAGTTTACAGGCGGATGCTAGCATCTACGAGCAGTACTTC CASSLQADASIYEQYF
TRBJ2-1 - TRBV19 - TGTGCCAGTAGAGAAGGCAGGGACTACAATGAGCAGTTCTTC CASREGRDYNEQFF
TRBJ2-1 - TRBV4-1 - TGCGCCAGCAGCCAAGAAAAGAGCAATGAGCAGTTCTTC CASSQEKSNEQFF
TRBJ2-1 TRBD2 TRBV11-2 once TGTGCCAGCAGCAAGCATATGGCTAGCGGGAGGAATATAGATGAGCAGCTCTTC CASSKHMASGRNIDEQLF
TRBJ2-7 - TRBV27 - TGTGCCAGCAGCCTCGTCGGGGGCTCCTACGAGCAGTACTTC CASSLVGGSYEQYF
TRBJ1-5 - TRBV5-8 - TGTGCCAGCAGCTTGCCGACAGTCAATCAGCCCCAGCATTTT CASSLPTVNQPQHF
TRBJ1-1 - TRBV9 - TGTGCCAGCAGCGTAGGCGGGCGTACTGAAGCTTTCTTT CASSVGGRTEAFF
TRBJ1-6 - TRBV19 - TGTGCCAGTAGTATAGTTGGAGGGAGCAATTCACCCCTCCACTTT CASSIVGGSNSPLHF
TRBJ2-2 - TRBV19 - TGTGCCAGTAGTATAGGCGACAGGGAGCTGTTTTTT CASSIGDRELFF
TRBJ2-2 - TRBV7-9 - TGTGCCAGCAGCTTAGTGACGAACACCGGGGAGCTGTTTTTT CASSLVTNTGELFF
TRBJ1-5 - TRBV6-1 - TGTGCCAGCAGTGAGGGACCGCACAATCAGCCCCAGCATTTT CASSEGPHNQPQHF
TRBJ2-7 TRBD1 TRBV28 - TGTGCCAGTAGGGGACAGGGGTTTTTATACGAGCAGTACTTC CASRGQGFLYEQYF
TRBJ2-3 TRBD1 TRBV5-6 - TGTGCCAGCAGCGGTCTCGACAGGGGTGGGACAGATACGCAGTATTTT CASSGLDRGGTDTQYF
TRBJ2-2 - TRBV27 - TGTGCCAGCAGTTCATCCCCCTACACCGGGGAGCTGTTTTTT CASSSSPYTGELFF
TRBJ2-3 - TRBV28 - TGTGCCAGCAGTTTACAAAGAGAGTTTGACACAGATACGCAGTATTTT CASSLQREFDTDTQYF
TRBJ2-7 - TRBV28 - TGTGCCAGCAGTTTTCGGGGCCCTACCTACGAGCAGTACTTC CASSFRGPTYEQYF
TRBJ1-5 TRBD1 TRBV28 - TGTGCCAGTAGGGACAGGGGGACTCAGCCCCAGCATTTT CASRDRGTQPQHF
TRBJ2-3 TRBD1 TRBV28 - TGTGCCAGCGGAACGGCGGACAGGGCGGGAGATACGCAGTATTTT CASGTADRAGDTQYF
TRBJ2-4 - TRBV27 - TGTGCCAGCAGTTCGCCCCTAATAGCCAAAAACATTCAGTACTTC CASSSPLIAKNIQYF
TRBJ2-3 TRBD2 TRBV7-9 - TGTGCCAGCAGCCCCGGGGAGGGAAATACGCAGTATTTT CASSPGEGNTQYF
TRBJ2-1 - TRBV7-9 once TGTGCCAGCTGCCAGGGGTACAATGAGCAGTTCTTC CASCQGYNEQFF
TRBJ2-5 - TRBV9 - TGTGCCAGCAGCCCCGAGGTGAGGGACATTTGGCAGGAGACCCAGTACTTC CASSPEVRDIWQETQYF
TRBJ2-7 - TRBV5-1 once TGCGCCAGCAGCATAAACGCCTACGAGCAGTACTTC CASSINAYEQYF
TRBJ2-3 TRBD2 TRBV27 - TGTGCCAGCAGCATTATAGCCGACTACCCGGGACTAGCGAAAAACACAGATACGCAGTATTTT CASSIIADYPGLAKNTDTQYF
TRBJ2-2 - TRBV19 - TGTGCCAGTAGAGGTCAAAAACACACCGGGGAGCTGTTTTTT CASRGQKHTGELFF
TRBJ1-3 - TRBV11-2 - TGTGCCAGTAGCCTCGGGGGAAACACCATATATTTT CASSLGGNTIYF